The clone carrying this TCR beta chain showed up just a few times. Antigen unknown. These data belong to a study of CD8 T cells in ankylosing spondylitis. Findings and limits, study-wide: Several highly homologous variants formed a TCR beta motif that appeared characteristic of ankylosing spondylitis blood.

Germline V gene data show CDR1 as ENHRY and CDR2 as SYGVKD. This CDR3 is 15 amino acids long. With 0 bases removed from V and 0 bases from J, the gap between germline ends came to 9 bases. Quantitative molecular-barcoded 5'-RACE generated the TCR beta libraries. Each CDR3 protein gets one entry after TCRdb re-called the 5' RACE reads with MiXCR. The data show 250,000 to 350,000 distinct CDR3 sequences, 6.5% to 10% seen once. The TCR comes from a male donor with ankylosing spondylitis. The sample comprised blood, either unsorted or a sorted T cell fraction (not recorded which). This rearrangement joins TRBV10-3 to TRBJ2-7; D is unresolved. In DNA, the CDR3 is TGTGCCATCAGTGAGTCGAGTGCTCGCTCCTACGAGCAGTACTTC. Its protein is CAISESSARSYEQYF.